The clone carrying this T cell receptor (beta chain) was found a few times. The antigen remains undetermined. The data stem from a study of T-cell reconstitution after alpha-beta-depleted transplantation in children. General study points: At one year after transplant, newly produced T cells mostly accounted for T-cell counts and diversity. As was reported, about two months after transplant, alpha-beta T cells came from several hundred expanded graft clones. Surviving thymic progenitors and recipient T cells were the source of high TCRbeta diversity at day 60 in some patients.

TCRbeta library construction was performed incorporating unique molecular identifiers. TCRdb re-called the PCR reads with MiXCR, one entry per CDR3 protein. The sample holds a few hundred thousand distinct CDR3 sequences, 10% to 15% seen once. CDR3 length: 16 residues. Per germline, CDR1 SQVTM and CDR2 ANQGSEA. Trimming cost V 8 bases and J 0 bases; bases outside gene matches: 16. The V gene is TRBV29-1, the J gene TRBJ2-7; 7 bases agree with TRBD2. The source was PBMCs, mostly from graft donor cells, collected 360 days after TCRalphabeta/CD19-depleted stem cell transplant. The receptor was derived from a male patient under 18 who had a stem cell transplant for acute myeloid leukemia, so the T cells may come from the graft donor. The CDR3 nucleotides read TGCAGCTGTTTGGGCGGGAGAGGGAGGTCCTCCTACGAGCAGTACTTC. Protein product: CSCLGGRGRSSYEQYF.